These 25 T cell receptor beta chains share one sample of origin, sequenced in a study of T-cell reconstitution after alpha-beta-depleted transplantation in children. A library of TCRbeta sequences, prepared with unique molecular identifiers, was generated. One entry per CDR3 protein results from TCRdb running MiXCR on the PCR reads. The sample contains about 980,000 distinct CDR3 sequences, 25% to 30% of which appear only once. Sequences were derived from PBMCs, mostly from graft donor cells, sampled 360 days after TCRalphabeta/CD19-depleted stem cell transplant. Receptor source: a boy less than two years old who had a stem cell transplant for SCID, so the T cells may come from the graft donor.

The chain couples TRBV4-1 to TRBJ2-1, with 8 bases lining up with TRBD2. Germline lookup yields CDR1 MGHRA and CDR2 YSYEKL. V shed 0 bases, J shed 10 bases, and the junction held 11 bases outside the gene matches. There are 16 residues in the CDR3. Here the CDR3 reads CASSQDRRRGAGEQFF. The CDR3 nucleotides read TGCGCCAGCAGCCAAGATCGAAGGCGGGGGGCCGGGGAGCAGTTCTTC.

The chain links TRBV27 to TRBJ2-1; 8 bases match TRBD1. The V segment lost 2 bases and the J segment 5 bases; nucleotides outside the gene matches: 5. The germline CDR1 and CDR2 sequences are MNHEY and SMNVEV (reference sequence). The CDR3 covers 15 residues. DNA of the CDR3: TGTGCCAGCAGTTTACTCAGGGGGCGCAACAATGAGCAGTTCTTC. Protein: CASSLLRGRNNEQFF.

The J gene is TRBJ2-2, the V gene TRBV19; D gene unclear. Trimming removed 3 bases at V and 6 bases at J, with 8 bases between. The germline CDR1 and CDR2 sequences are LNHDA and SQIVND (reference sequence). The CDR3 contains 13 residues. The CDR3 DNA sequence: TGTGCCAGTAGTATCTATGCTGCCGGGGAGCTGTTTTTT. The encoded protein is CASSIYAAGELFF.

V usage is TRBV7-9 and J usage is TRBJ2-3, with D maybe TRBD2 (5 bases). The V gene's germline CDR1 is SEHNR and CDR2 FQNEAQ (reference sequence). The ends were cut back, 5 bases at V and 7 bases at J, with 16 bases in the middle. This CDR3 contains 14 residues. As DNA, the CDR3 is TGTGCCAGCAGCCCTCCGAGGGATAGAAATACGCAGTATTTT. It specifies CASSPPRDRNTQYF. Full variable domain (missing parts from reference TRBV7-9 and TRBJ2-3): DTGVSQNPRHKITKRGQNVTFRCDPISEHNRLYWYRQTLGQGPEFLTYFQNEAQLEKSRLLSDRFSAERPKGSFSTLEIQRTEQGDSAMYLCASSPPRDRNTQYFGPGTRLTVL.

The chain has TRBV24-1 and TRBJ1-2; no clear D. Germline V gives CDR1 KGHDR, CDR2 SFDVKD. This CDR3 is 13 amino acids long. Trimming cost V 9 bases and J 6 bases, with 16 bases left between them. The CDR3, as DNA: TGTGCCACCGAGGGAAACAGAATCGATGGCTACACCTTC. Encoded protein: CATEGNRIDGYTF.

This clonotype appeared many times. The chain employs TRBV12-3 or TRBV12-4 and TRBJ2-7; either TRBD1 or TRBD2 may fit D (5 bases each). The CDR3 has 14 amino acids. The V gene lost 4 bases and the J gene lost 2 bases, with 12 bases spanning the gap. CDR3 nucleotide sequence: TGTGCCAGCAGTTCCGGGACGGTTACCTACGAGCAGTACTTC. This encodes CASSSGTVTYEQYF.

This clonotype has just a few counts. CDR3 residues: CAMGQEAGNTIYF. DNA for the CDR3: TGTGCCATGGGACAGGAGGCTGGAAACACCATATATTTT. This rearrangement joins TRBV10-3 to TRBJ1-3, with 8 bases identical to TRBD1. Trimming at V came to 9 bases and at J to 2 bases, leaving 3 bases not matched to a gene. The V gene's germline CDR1 is ENHRY and CDR2 SYGVKD. This CDR3 comprises 13 residues.

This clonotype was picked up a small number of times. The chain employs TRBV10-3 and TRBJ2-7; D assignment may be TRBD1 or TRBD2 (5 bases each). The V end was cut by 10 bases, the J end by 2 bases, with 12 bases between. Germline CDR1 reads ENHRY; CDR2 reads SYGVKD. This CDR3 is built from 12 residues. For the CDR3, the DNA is TGTGCCACCGGGACGGCCACCTACGAGCAGTACTTC. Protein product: CATGTATYEQYF.

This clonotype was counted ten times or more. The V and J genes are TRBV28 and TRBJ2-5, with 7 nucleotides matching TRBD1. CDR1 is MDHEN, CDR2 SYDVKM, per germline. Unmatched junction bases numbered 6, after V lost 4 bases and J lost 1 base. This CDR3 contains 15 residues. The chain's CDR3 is CASSWTGLPQETQYF. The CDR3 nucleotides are TGTGCCAGCAGTTGGACAGGCCTTCCCCAAGAGACCCAGTACTTC.

As DNA, the CDR3 is TGCGCCAGCAGCACTTTAACAGGGCTCTACCCCGAAGCTTTCTTT. Translated: CASSTLTGLYPEAFF. The J gene is TRBJ1-1, the V gene TRBV5-1; weak D call: TRBD1 (6 bases). Per germline, CDR1 SGHRS and CDR2 YFSETQ. This CDR3 comprises 15 residues. V dropped 4 bases and J dropped 8 bases, with 21 bases sitting between them.

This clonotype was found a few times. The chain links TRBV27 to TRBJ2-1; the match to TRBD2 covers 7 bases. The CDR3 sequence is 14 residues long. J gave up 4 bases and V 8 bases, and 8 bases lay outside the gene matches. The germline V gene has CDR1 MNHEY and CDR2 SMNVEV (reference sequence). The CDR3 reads CASHGAGMYNEQFF. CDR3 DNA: TGTGCCAGCCATGGAGCGGGGATGTACAATGAGCAGTTCTTC.

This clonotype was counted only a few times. CDR3: CSAHAYNEQFF. The CDR3 nucleotides are TGCAGCGCTCACGCTTACAATGAGCAGTTCTTC. The rearrangement links TRBV29-1 to TRBJ2-1; D gene uncertain. The CDR3 length is 11 residues. The ends were cut back, 7 bases at V and 4 bases at J, with 8 bases in the middle. Germline V lookup: CDR1 SQVTM, CDR2 ANQGSEA.

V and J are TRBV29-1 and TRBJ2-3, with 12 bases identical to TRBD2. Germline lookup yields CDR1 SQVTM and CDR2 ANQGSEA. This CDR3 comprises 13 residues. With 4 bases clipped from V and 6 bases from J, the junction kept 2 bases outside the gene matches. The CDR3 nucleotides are TGCAGCGTTGCTAGCGGGGGGGTTGATACGCAGTATTTT. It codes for CSVASGGVDTQYF.

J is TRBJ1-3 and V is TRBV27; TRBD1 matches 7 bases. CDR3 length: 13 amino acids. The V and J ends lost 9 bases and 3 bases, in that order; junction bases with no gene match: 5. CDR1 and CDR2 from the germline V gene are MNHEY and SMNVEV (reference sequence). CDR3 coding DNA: TGTGCCAGTGGGACAGCGAGTGGAAACACCATATATTTT. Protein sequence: CASGTASGNTIYF.

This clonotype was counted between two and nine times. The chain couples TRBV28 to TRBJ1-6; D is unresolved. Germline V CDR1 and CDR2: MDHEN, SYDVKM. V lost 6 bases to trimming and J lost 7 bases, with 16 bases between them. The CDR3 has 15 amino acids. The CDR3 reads CASRWTGGGNSPLHF. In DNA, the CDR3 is TGTGCCAGCAGGTGGACCGGTGGAGGAAATTCACCCCTCCACTTT.

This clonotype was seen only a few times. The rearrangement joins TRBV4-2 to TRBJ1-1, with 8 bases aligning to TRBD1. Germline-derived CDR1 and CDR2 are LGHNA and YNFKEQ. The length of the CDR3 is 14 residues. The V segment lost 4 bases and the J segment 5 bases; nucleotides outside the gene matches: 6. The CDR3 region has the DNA TGTGCCAGCAGCCGAATCGACAGGGGAACTGAAGCTTTCTTT. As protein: CASSRIDRGTEAFF.

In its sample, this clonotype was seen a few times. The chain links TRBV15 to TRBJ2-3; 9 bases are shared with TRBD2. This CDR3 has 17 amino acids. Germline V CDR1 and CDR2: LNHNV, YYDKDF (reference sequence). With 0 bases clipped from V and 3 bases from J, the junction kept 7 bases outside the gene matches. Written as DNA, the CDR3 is TGTGCCACCAGCAGAGATTTGGCGGGGGGGCCGACAGATACGCAGTATTTT. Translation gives CATSRDLAGGPTDTQYF.

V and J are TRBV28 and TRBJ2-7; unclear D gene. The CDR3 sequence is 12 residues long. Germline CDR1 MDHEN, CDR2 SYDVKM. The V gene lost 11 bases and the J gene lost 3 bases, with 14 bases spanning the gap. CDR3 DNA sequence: TGTGCCTCGGGTAGCATTAACTACGAGCAGTACTTC. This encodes CASGSINYEQYF.

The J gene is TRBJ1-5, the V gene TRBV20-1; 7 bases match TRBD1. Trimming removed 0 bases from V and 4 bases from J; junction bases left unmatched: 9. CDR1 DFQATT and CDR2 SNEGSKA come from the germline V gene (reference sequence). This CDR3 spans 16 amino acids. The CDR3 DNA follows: TGCAGTGCTAGAGATAAGGTCCAGGGGGGTAATCAGCCCCAGCATTTT. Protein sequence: CSARDKVQGGNQPQHF.

CDR3 DNA: TGCGCCAGCAGCCAAGTAGGACATAAGGGGAACACCGGGGAGCTGTTTTTT. Amino acids: CASSQVGHKGNTGELFF. This chain connects TRBV4-1 to TRBJ2-2, with TRBD1 as a possible D gene (5 bases). V was shortened by 1 base and J by 1 base, with 13 bases between the two germline ends. This CDR3 is 17 amino acids long. CDR1 MGHRA and CDR2 YSYEKL come from the germline V gene.

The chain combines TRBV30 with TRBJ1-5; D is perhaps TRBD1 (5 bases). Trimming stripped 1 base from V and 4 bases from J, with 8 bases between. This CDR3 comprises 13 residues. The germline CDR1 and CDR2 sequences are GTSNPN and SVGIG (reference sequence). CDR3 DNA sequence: TGTGCCTGGAGTGAGGGGAATAATCAGCCCCAGCATTTT. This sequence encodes CAWSEGNNQPQHF.

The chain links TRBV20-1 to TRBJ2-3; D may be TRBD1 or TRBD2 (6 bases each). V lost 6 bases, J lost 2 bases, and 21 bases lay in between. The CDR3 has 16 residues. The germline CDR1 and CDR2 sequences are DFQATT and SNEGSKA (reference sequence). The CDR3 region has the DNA TGCAGTGCAGCCTACGGGGGCCGCCCCTACACAGATACGCAGTATTTT. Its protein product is CSAAYGGRPYTDTQYF.

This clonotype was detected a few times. CDR3 residues: CASSQAISSGTYEQYF. The CDR3 nucleotides read TGCGCCAGCAGCCAAGCAATTAGTTCAGGGACCTACGAGCAGTACTTC. This chain connects TRBV4-3 to TRBJ2-7; weak D call: TRBD1 (5 bases). CDR1 and CDR2 from the germline V gene are LGHNA and YSLEER. The CDR3 totals 16 residues. Trimming took 1 base from V and 2 from J, leaving 15 bases between them.

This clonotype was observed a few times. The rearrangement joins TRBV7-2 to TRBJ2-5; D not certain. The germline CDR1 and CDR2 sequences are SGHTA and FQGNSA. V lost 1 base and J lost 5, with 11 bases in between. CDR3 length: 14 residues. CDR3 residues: CASSLGVVLETQYF. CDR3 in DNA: TGTGCCAGCAGCTTAGGCGTGGTGTTGGAGACCCAGTACTTC.

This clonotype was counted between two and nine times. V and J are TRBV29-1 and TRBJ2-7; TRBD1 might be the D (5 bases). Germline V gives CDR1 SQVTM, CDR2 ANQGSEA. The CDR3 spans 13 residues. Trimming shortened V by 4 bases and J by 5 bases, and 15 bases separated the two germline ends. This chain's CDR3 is CSVVGQVEDEQYF. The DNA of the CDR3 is TGCAGCGTTGTGGGGCAGGTAGAGGACGAGCAGTACTTC.